The present TCR beta chain was sequenced within a study of T cell repertoires in cytomegalovirus infection (dated by TCRdb to the late 2010s). Background on the whole study: Alongside well-studied HLA-B-restricted epitopes, the peptide stimulations were aimed at recently identified HLA-C-restricted CMV epitopes, whose presentation resists viral immunomodulation. The HLA type of each donor mattered for the analysis, because public TCR beta signatures pointed to carriage of CMV infection along with the matching HLA type. Summary of the overall study and its limitations: In the ex vivo response, HLA-C-restricted CMV-specific TCR beta clonotypes were dominant, and in two of eight donors the single most frequent clonotype came from this HLA-C-restricted group. Cumulative frequency of public TCR beta family members discriminated carriers of CMV infection plus the relevant HLA type in this cohort and an independent 352-donor cohort.

This clonotype has at least ten counts. Its antigen is still unknown. Base quality data are lacking; no much larger clone is found one base away. This sample's treatment or condition label indicates: in vitro stimulation with specific CMV peptide epitopes to enrich CMV-specific T cells. For CDR1 and CDR2, the germline V gene (reference sequence) lists SEHNR and FQNEAQ. Compared with germline, V lacks 5 bases and J lacks 3 bases; bases without a gene match: 2. The CDR3 numbers 13 residues from cysteine through phenylalanine. Only the CDR3 region is kept as DNA, spanning 39 bases read in frame from base 1. The sequencer listed for this sample is Illumina HiSeq 1500. TCRdb's own reprocessing of the public reads used fastp at Q25 and MiXCR and kept productive beta chains. When rows share a CDR3 protein, they turn into one entry using the most common DNA and genes. The sample has some 71,000 distinct CDR3 sequences on record, about 26% of them singletons. The leading ten clones occupy 45% to 65% of the sample.

Sequencing was performed on CD8+ T cells from cultured PBMCs, taken from culture after CMV antigen stimulation. The V gene is TRBV7-9 and the J gene is TRBJ1-2; TRBD1 aligns with 8 central bases. This receptor was identified in a human donor in good health (CMV status not recorded). Some clones in this sample may be carry-over from other donors' samples. For the CDR3, the sequence is CASSPDRDYGYTF. The nucleotides read TGTGCCAGCAGCCCGGACAGGGACTATGGCTACACCTTC.